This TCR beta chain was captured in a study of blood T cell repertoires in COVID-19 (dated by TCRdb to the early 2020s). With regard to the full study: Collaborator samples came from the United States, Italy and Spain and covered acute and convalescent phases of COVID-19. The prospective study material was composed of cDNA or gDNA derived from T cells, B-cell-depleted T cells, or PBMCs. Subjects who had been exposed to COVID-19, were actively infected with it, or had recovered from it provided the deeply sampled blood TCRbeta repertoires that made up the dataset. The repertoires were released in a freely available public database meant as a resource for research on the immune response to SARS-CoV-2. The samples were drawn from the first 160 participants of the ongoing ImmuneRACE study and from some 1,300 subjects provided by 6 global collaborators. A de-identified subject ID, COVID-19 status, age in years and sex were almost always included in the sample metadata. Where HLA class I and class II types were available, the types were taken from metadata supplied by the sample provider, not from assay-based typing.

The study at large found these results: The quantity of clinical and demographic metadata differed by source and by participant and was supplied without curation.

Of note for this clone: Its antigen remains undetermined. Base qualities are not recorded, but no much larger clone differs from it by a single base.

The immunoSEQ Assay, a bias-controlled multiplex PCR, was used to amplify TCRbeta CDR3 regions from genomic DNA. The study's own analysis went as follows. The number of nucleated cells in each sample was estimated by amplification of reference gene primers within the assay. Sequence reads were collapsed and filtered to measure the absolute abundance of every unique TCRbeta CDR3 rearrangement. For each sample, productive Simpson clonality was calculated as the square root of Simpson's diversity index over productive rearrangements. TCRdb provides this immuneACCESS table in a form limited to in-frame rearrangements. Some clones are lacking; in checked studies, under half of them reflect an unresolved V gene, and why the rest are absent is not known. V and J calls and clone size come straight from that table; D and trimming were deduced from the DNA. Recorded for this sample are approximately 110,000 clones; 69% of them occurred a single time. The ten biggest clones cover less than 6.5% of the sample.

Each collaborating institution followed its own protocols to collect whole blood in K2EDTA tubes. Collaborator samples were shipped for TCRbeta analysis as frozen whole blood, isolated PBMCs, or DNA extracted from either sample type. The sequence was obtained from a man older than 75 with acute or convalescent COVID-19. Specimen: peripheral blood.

The CDR3 protein sequence reads: CASSRHLHSNQPQHF. The DNA sequence is given as TGTGCCAGTAGCCGACACCTCCATAGCAATCAGCCCCAGCATTTT. Recombination connected TRBV19 to TRBJ1-5; no D gene can be assigned with confidence. From the cysteine up to the phenylalanine, the CDR3 has a length of 15 residues. The CDR3 DNA has 45 bases and is translated from base 1. A distance of 12 bases separates the germline ends of V and J, which lose 6 bases and 0 bases respectively. The CDR1 and CDR2 encoded by the germline V gene (reference sequence) are LNHDA and SQIVND.